A single TCR beta chain is shown here with its context. Assay used: immunoSEQ multiplex PCR; TCRdb lists only in-frame clones, some missing. The sample lists about 80,000 clones; about 91% were seen once. These data originate in a study of technical replicates of blood from several donors. The V end lost 6 bases, the J end lost 0 bases, and 8 bases lay between the germline ends. The CDR3 consists of 13 residues. CDR1 MNHEY and CDR2 SVGAGI come from the germline V gene. The chain employs TRBV6-5 and TRBJ1-1, with D uncertain. The sequencing sample was made of T cells isolated from PBMCs. The TCR sequence derives from a human donor in good health. The CDR3: CASSLTVNTEAFF. The CDR3 DNA follows: TGTGCCAGCAGCCTAACAGTGAACACTGAAGCTTTCTTT.